The 25 T cell receptor beta chains below come from one sample, sequenced in a study of blood T cell repertoires in COVID-19. The protocol was immunoSEQ multiplex PCR, while the TCRdb copy is restricted to in-frame clones and leaves out a portion. The sample yields about 82,000 clones, approximately 90% seen once. Sequences were obtained from PBMCs or T cells enriched from blood (not recorded which). These receptors all come from a woman aged 45-65 years with acute COVID-19.

The chain has TRBV19 and TRBJ2-4; TRBD2 agrees at 7 bases. Germline trimming cut 2 bases from V and 7 bases from J; bases unmatched to any gene: 5. There are 14 residues in the CDR3. The germline V gene has CDR1 LNHDA and CDR2 SQIVND (reference sequence). CDR3 sequence: CASSINLGGNIQYF. In DNA form, the CDR3 reads TGTGCCAGTAGTATAAATTTGGGAGGGAACATTCAGTACTTC.

The CDR3 loop reads CASSQESQGHYGYTF. The CDR3 DNA sequence: TGTGCCAGCAGCCAAGAGAGCCAGGGCCACTATGGCTACACCTTC. V gene TRBV4-2 combines with J gene TRBJ1-2; D perhaps matches TRBD1 (5 bases). The CDR3 is 15 amino acids. CDR1 LGHNA and CDR2 YNFKEQ come from the germline V gene. V was clipped by 0 bases and J by 3 bases, with 11 bases between them.

The rearrangement links TRBV27 to TRBJ2-5; weak D call: TRBD2 (6 bases). V was shortened by 5 bases and J by 3 bases, with 16 bases between the two germline ends. There are 15 residues in the CDR3. Germline CDR1 is MNHEY and CDR2 is SMNVEV (reference sequence). The CDR3 nucleotides read TGTGCCAGCAGTGCCTGGGAGGCAGGTAAAGAGACCCAGTACTTC. Translating it yields CASSAWEAGKETQYF.

V is TRBV6-2 or TRBV6-3 and J is TRBJ1-2, with D unclear. The CDR3 loop spans 11 amino acids. The germline V gene encodes CDR1 MNHEY and CDR2 SVGEGT. The V end was cut by 4 bases, the J end by 5 bases, with 5 bases between. CDR3 DNA sequence: TGTGCCAGCAGTTTACTTTATGGCTACACCTTC. Amino acid sequence: CASSLLYGYTF.

This rearrangement joins TRBV7-2 to TRBJ1-3; weak D call: TRBD1 (6 bases). V dropped 5 bases and J dropped 0 bases, with 11 bases sitting between them. From germline, CDR1 is SGHTA and CDR2 FQGNSA. This CDR3 contains 15 residues. Written as DNA, the CDR3 is TGTGCCAGCAGCATTGGACAGAGCTCTGGAAACACCATATATTTT. Encoded protein: CASSIGQSSGNTIYF.

The chain recombines TRBV9 with TRBJ2-1; TRBD2 aligns across 12 bases. In germline, CDR1 is SGDLS, CDR2 YYNGEE. Unmatched junction bases numbered 12, after V lost 3 bases and J lost 2 bases. CDR3 length equals 19 residues. The CDR3 protein is CASSARTSGTRGAYNEQFF. CDR3 bases: TGTGCCAGCAGCGCCAGGACTAGCGGGACGAGGGGGGCCTACAATGAGCAGTTCTTC.

The chain is built from TRBV5-1 and TRBJ1-1; D unclear. This CDR3 has 16 amino acids. V was trimmed by 0 bases and J by 6 bases, leaving 18 bases between them. CDR1 is SGHRS and CDR2 is YFSETQ in the germline V gene. The CDR3 DNA follows: TGCGCCAGCAGCTTGGGGGTTGGCTCCGGAGCTCCTGAAGCTTTCTTT. Translation gives CASSLGVGSGAPEAFF. The whole variable domain, remainder taken from reference TRBV5-1 and TRBJ1-1, is KAGVTQTPRYLIKTRGQQVTLSCSPISGHRSVSWYQQTPGQGLQFLFEYFSETQRNKGNFPGRFSGRQFSNSRSEMNVSTLELGDSALYLCASSLGVGSGAPEAFFGQGTRLTVV.

The V gene is TRBV7-8, the J gene TRBJ1-1; D is ambiguous. CDR3 length equals 16 residues. Trimming pared 5 bases from V and 4 bases from J, leaving 20 bases between. CDR1 and CDR2 (germline): SGHVS, FQNEAQ. The CDR3 sequence: CASSPTMSPASTEAFF. The CDR3 DNA reads TGTGCCAGCAGCCCCACTATGTCACCGGCGAGCACTGAAGCTTTCTTT.

V gene TRBV27 combines with J gene TRBJ2-3, with 9 nucleotides matching TRBD2. V was pared by 0 bases and J by 0 bases, with 4 bases of the junction left unmatched. The CDR3 loop spans 17 amino acids. CDR1 and CDR2 (germline): MNHEY, SMNVEV (reference sequence). The CDR3 DNA reads TGTGCCAGCAGTTTATCGTTGACTAGCGGAAGCACAGATACGCAGTATTTT. This translates into CASSLSLTSGSTDTQYF.

The V call is TRBV27, the J call TRBJ2-5; possible D gene TRBD1, 7 bases. Trimming cost V 6 bases and J 5 bases, with 22 bases left between them. Germline V gene lookup returns CDR1 MNHEY and CDR2 SMNVEV (reference sequence). This CDR3 region has 16 residues. CDR3 DNA: TGTGCCAGCAGATACGGGGGCAGGGGGAGATGGGAGACCCAGTACTTC. As protein: CASRYGGRGRWETQYF.

The chain carries TRBV5-4 and TRBJ2-3; TRBD2 aligns across 10 bases. Germline lookup yields CDR1 SGHNT and CDR2 YYREEE (reference sequence). Germline trimming cut 1 base from V and 0 bases from J; bases unmatched to any gene: 5. The CDR3 sequence is 17 residues long. CDR3 coding DNA: TGTGCCAGCAGCTTGCCCGGACTAGCGGTCAGCACAGATACGCAGTATTTT. Residues: CASSLPGLAVSTDTQYF.

The chain couples TRBV3-1 (or the pseudogene TRBV3-2) to TRBJ1-1, with no clear D. This CDR3 is built from 20 residues. Germline loops: CDR1 LGHDT, CDR2 YNNKEL (reference sequence). V was shortened by 6 bases and J by 0 bases, with 29 bases between the two germline ends. The CDR3 DNA is TGTGCCAGCAGGCTCAAGGTGGTAAGGGAGGTTGATCGGATGAACACTGAAGCTTTCTTT. This codes for CASRLKVVREVDRMNTEAFF.

The chain joins TRBV5-5 to TRBJ2-3; 9 bases match TRBD2. Trimming at V came to 4 bases and at J to 1 base, leaving 4 bases not matched to a gene. The V gene's germline CDR1 is SGHKS and CDR2 YYEKEE (reference sequence). The CDR3 runs 15 residues. The CDR3 DNA reads TGTGCCAGCAGCCCTCGGACTAGCGGCACAGATACGCAGTATTTT. Protein sequence: CASSPRTSGTDTQYF.

The rearrangement joins TRBV6-5 to TRBJ2-7; TRBD2 is a possible D gene (6 bases). Trimming removed 6 bases from V and 7 bases from J, with 10 bases in between. The CDR3 extends over 11 amino acids. Germline V gives CDR1 MNHEY, CDR2 SVGAGI. The CDR3 sequence is CASSGLQEQYF. The CDR3, as DNA: TGTGCCAGCAGCGGACTACAGGAGCAGTACTTC.

This chain uses TRBV12-5 with TRBJ1-5; no reliable D call. CDR1 LGHNT and CDR2 FRNRAP come from the germline V gene. The CDR3 has 13 amino acids. V was clipped by 5 bases and J by 0 bases, with 5 bases between them. In DNA, the CDR3 is TGTGCTAGTGGTCGGGATAGCAATCAGCCCCAGCATTTT. It codes for CASGRDSNQPQHF.

This clone appeared a single time. The gene calls are TRBV27 and TRBJ1-3; D gene uncertain. Germline V gene sequence: CDR1 MNHEY, CDR2 SMNVEV (reference sequence). This CDR3 spans 15 amino acids. V was clipped by 4 bases and J by 0 bases, with 10 bases between them. CDR3 amino acids: CASSSRYSSGNTIYF. The CDR3 DNA follows: TGTGCCAGCAGTTCCCGATATAGCTCTGGAAACACCATATATTTT.

The chain combines TRBV27 with TRBJ2-7, with 7 bases identical to TRBD1. This CDR3 is built from 13 residues. CDR1 MNHEY and CDR2 SMNVEV come from the germline V gene (reference sequence). After removal of 4 bases from V and 2 bases from J, the junction contained 2 bases not matched to a gene. In DNA, the CDR3 is TGTGCCAGCAGTTGGGACAGTACCTACGAGCAGTACTTC. Translated, it gives CASSWDSTYEQYF.

This clone was seen only once. The chain recombines TRBV21-1 with TRBJ2-1; the table assigns TRBD2, which was not confirmed against the DNA. TRBV21-1 is deemed a pseudogene. The CDR3 totals 16 residues. The CDR3 sequence is CASSKAKREKYNEQFF. In DNA, the CDR3 is TGTGCCAGCAGCAAAGCCAAGCGGGAGAAATACAATGAGCAGTTCTTC.

The genes are TRBV30 and TRBJ2-7, with no clear D. Germline V CDR1 and CDR2: GTSNPN, SVGIG (reference sequence). The CDR3 has 12 residues. V was pared by 0 bases and J by 2 bases, with 5 bases between. CDR3 sequence: CAWSVSPYEQYF. As DNA, the CDR3 is TGTGCCTGGAGTGTAAGCCCCTACGAGCAGTACTTC.

The V and J genes are TRBV9 and TRBJ2-1; 9 bases line up with TRBD2. V trimming: 3 bases; J trimming: 5 bases; junction bases outside the gene matches: 0. The germline V gene encodes CDR1 SGDLS and CDR2 YYNGEE. This CDR3 comprises 13 residues. CDR3 protein: CASSGTSDNEQFF. CDR3 coding DNA: TGTGCCAGCAGCGGGACTAGCGACAATGAGCAGTTCTTC.

This sequence joins TRBV28 and TRBJ1-5; 8 positions agree with TRBD1. With V trimmed by 4 bases and J by 4 bases, 9 bases remained unmatched. Per the germline V gene, CDR1 is MDHEN and CDR2 is SYDVKM. The CDR3 is made up of 16 amino acids. CDR3 residues: CASSSPQGAKNQPQHF. The CDR3 bases are TGTGCCAGCAGTTCCCCTCAGGGGGCTAAGAATCAGCCCCAGCATTTT.

The chain has TRBV3-1 (or the pseudogene TRBV3-2) and TRBJ1-1; D not resolved. This CDR3 is 17 amino acids long. Germline loops: CDR1 LGHDT, CDR2 YNNKEL (reference sequence). The V end was cut by 0 bases, the J end by 1 base, with 15 bases between. In nucleotides, the CDR3 is TGTGCCAGCAGCCAAGAGTACCATAGATCAACGAACACTGAAGCTTTCTTT. Translation gives CASSQEYHRSTNTEAFF.

The rearrangement uses TRBV11-3 and TRBJ2-7; maybe TRBD1 (5 bases). Germline CDR1 reads SGHNT; CDR2 reads YENEEA. Deletions cut 1 base from V and 3 bases from J, with 13 bases between. The CDR3 sequence is 15 residues long. The CDR3 is CASSLGEAGFYEQYF. The CDR3 DNA follows: TGTGCCAGCAGCTTAGGTGAGGCAGGGTTCTACGAGCAGTACTTC. Using reference TRBV11-3 and TRBJ2-7 for the parts outside the CDR3, the full variable domain is EAGVVQSPRYKIIEKKQPVAFWCNPISGHNTLYWYLQNLGQGPELLIRYENEEAVDDSQLPKDRFSAERLKGVDSTLKIQPAELGDSAVYLCASSLGEAGFYEQYFGPGTRLTVT.

This chain joins TRBV7-6 and TRBJ2-3, with 9 bases lining up with TRBD2. This CDR3 is 16 amino acids long. Germline V CDR1 and CDR2: SGHVS, FNYEAQ. Trimming removed 1 base from V and 4 bases from J; junction bases left unmatched: 6. In DNA, the CDR3 is TGTGCCAGCAGCTTAGATGCGGGAGGGCCTTCAGATACGCAGTATTTT. It is translated as CASSLDAGGPSDTQYF.

The chain uses TRBV29-1 and TRBJ1-5; TRBD1 agrees at 8 bases. CDR1 is SQVTM and CDR2 is ANQGSEA in the germline V gene. The V and J ends lost 7 bases and 4 bases, in that order; junction bases with no gene match: 18. CDR3 length equals 17 residues. CDR3 sequence reads: CSDGTGTGPTPNQPQHF. The CDR3 DNA reads as TGCAGCGACGGTACCGGGACAGGTCCGACCCCGAATCAGCCCCAGCATTTT.